The 29 T cell receptor beta chains reported below all come from one sample, sequenced in a study of CD8+ T cells in alopecia areata. Reverse transcribed after extraction, RNA yielded cDNA as the sequencing template. The data were produced by immunoSEQ multiplex PCR, yet TCRdb's version contains in-frame clones alone and is incomplete. The data show about 98,000 clones, roughly 47% seen once. The sample consisted of CD4+ T cells sorted from blood. The source is a human donor with alopecia areata.

The sample holds one count of this clone. This chain connects TRBV30 to TRBJ2-1; possible D gene TRBD1, 7 bases. CDR1 is GTSNPN and CDR2 is SVGIG in the germline V gene (reference sequence). The CDR3 contains 15 residues. The germline V and J ends were trimmed by 2 bases and 6 bases, with 17 bases remaining between them. CDR3 protein: CAWSRGTVLGNEQFF. The CDR3 DNA follows: TGTGCCTGGAGTCGGGGGACAGTTCTTGGCAATGAGCAGTTCTTC.

A few counts support this clone. The chain employs TRBV29-1 and TRBJ1-1, with 9 bases identical to TRBD1. Germline CDR1 SQVTM, CDR2 ANQGSEA. The ends lost 7 bases at V and 1 base at J; junction bases unmatched: 4. The CDR3 runs to 13 residues. CDR3 in amino acids: CSAGGQGNTEAFF. Written as DNA, the CDR3 is TGCAGCGCTGGGGGACAGGGGAACACTGAAGCTTTCTTT.

Comments on this clone: Other DNA sequences in this specimen translate into the identical CDR3. For the CDR3, the DNA is TGCAGCGTTCGACAAGAGACCCAGTACTTC. As protein: CSVRQETQYF. The chain employs TRBV29-1 and TRBJ2-5; D is unresolved. Trimming removed 5 bases at V and 2 bases at J, with 3 bases between. This CDR3 region has 10 residues. CDR1 SQVTM and CDR2 ANQGSEA come from the germline V gene.

The chain is built from TRBV7-9 and TRBJ2-5, with D unclear. The CDR3 extends over 13 amino acids. Per the germline V gene, CDR1 is SEHNR and CDR2 is FQNEAQ (reference sequence). V lost 5 bases and J lost 0, with 7 bases in between. The CDR3 DNA reads TGTGCCAGCAGCCAACACAACCAAGAGACCCAGTACTTC. Protein: CASSQHNQETQYF.

The chain joins TRBV7-8 to TRBJ2-1; 8 bases map to TRBD1. CDR1 is SGHVS, CDR2 FQNEAQ, per germline. The CDR3 runs 14 residues. The V segment lost 5 bases and the J segment 5 bases; nucleotides outside the gene matches: 5. The CDR3 sequence: CASSPRDRHNEQFF. The CDR3 DNA sequence: TGTGCCAGCAGCCCCCGGGACAGGCACAATGAGCAGTTCTTC. Using reference TRBV7-8 and TRBJ2-1 for the parts outside the CDR3, the full variable domain is GAGVSQSPRYKVAKRGQDVALRCDPISGHVSLFWYQQALGQGPEFLTYFQNEAQLDKSGLPSDRFFAERPEGSVSTLKIQRTQQEDSAVYLCASSPRDRHNEQFFGPGTRLTVL.

As concerns this clone: This same CDR3 is encoded by further DNA sequences in the sample. This chain joins TRBV29-1 and TRBJ2-5; 10 bases map to TRBD2. This CDR3 is 14 amino acids long. CDR1 and CDR2 from the germline V gene are SQVTM and ANQGSEA. With V trimmed by 1 base and J by 2 bases, 1 base remained unmatched. The CDR3 loop reads CSVEGTSGQETQYF. CDR3 sequence (DNA): TGCAGCGTTGAAGGGACTAGCGGACAAGAGACCCAGTACTTC.

The chain links TRBV29-1 to TRBJ2-2; the match to TRBD2 covers 7 bases. This CDR3 is built from 13 residues. Germline V CDR1 and CDR2: SQVTM, ANQGSEA. The V and J ends lost 5 bases and 5 bases, in that order; junction bases with no gene match: 5. Here the CDR3 reads CSVSGGPTGELFF. In DNA, the CDR3 is TGCAGCGTTTCGGGAGGACCGACCGGGGAGCTGTTTTTT.

The V call is TRBV28, the J call TRBJ2-5; D possibly corresponds to TRBD2 (5 bases). With 6 bases removed from V and 5 bases from J, the gap between germline ends came to 19 bases. Germline CDR1 and CDR2: MDHEN and SYDVKM. The CDR3 consists of 15 residues. CDR3 in DNA: TGTGCCAGCAGCCCGCCTGACCGGACTCGGGAGACCCAGTACTTC. Its protein product is CASSPPDRTRETQYF. The full variable domain, completed using reference TRBV28 and TRBJ2-5, is DVKVTQSSRYLVKRTGEKVFLECVQDMDHENMFWYRQDPGLGLRLIYFSYDVKMKEKGDIPEGYSVSREKKERFSLILESASTNQTSMYLCASSPPDRTRETQYFGPGTRLLVL.

V gene TRBV18 combines with J gene TRBJ2-3; possible D gene TRBD2, 6 bases. The length of the CDR3 is 16 residues. The germline V gene encodes CDR1 KGHSH and CDR2 LQKENI. V was cut by 2 bases and J by 0 bases, with 12 bases left in between. The CDR3 DNA follows: TGTGCCAGCTCACCATTCACAGCGGGTAGCACAGATACGCAGTATTTT. This sequence encodes CASSPFTAGSTDTQYF.

This chain joins TRBV29-1 and TRBJ2-1; maybe TRBD2 (6 bases). The V end lost 0 bases, the J end lost 5 bases, and 14 bases lay between the germline ends. This CDR3 contains 15 residues. Looked up from germline, CDR1 is SQVTM and CDR2 is ANQGSEA. The chain's CDR3 is CSVEDIPSSDNEQFF. The CDR3 DNA reads TGCAGCGTTGAAGATATTCCCTCTAGCGACAATGAGCAGTTCTTC.

V is TRBV7-9 and J is TRBJ1-2; D is unclear. Trimming cost V 5 bases and J 4 bases, with 8 bases left between them. CDR3 length: 12 residues. Germline V lookup: CDR1 SEHNR, CDR2 FQNEAQ (reference sequence). CDR3 region: CASSQESYGYTF. Here the CDR3 DNA reads TGTGCCAGCAGCCAAGAAAGCTATGGCTACACCTTC.

This chain uses TRBV23-1 with TRBJ2-5, with 7 bases identical to TRBD2. TRBV23-1 is recorded as an ORF, its role being uncertain. The length of the CDR3 is 15 residues. Trimming at V came to 4 bases and at J to 1 base, leaving 6 bases not matched to a gene. The CDR3 DNA follows: TGCGCCAGCAGTCCACCCCCGGGGGGCCAAGAGACCCAGTACTTC. Amino acid sequence: CASSPPPGGQETQYF.

This clone was found a few times. The V call is TRBV29-1, the J call TRBJ2-7; D assignment may be TRBD1 or TRBD2 (5 bases each). Trimming removed 8 bases from V and 2 bases from J, with 13 bases in between. The CDR3 is 12 residues long. Looked up from germline, CDR1 is SQVTM and CDR2 is ANQGSEA. The CDR3 protein is CSTRDPAYEQYF. CDR3 coding DNA: TGCAGCACTCGGGACCCCGCCTACGAGCAGTACTTC.

This clone came up a few times. The V gene is TRBV6-6, the J gene TRBJ2-5, with a possible D match to TRBD1 (6 bases). Germline CDR1 MNHNY, CDR2 SVGAGI (reference sequence). The CDR3 is 15 residues long. V gave up 5 bases and J gave up 5 bases, with 18 bases separating them. The CDR3 loop reads CASSHIGHQGETQYF. As DNA, the CDR3 is TGTGCCAGCAGTCATATTGGGCACCAGGGGGAGACCCAGTACTTC.

The chain uses TRBV27 and TRBJ2-7; the D is unclear. The V and J ends lost 6 bases and 3 bases respectively, with 12 bases between them. The CDR3 covers 13 residues. Germline-derived CDR1 and CDR2 are MNHEY and SMNVEV (reference sequence). This CDR3 reads CASRQTGIYEQYF. CDR3 in DNA: TGTGCCAGCAGACAGACCGGAATCTACGAGCAGTACTTC.

The chain couples TRBV5-1 to TRBJ2-5; 7 bases are a match to TRBD2. The ends lost 4 bases at V and 2 bases at J; junction bases unmatched: 2. The CDR3 contains 13 residues. Germline V lookup: CDR1 SGHRS, CDR2 YFSETQ. CDR3 coding DNA: TGCGCCAGCAGCGTGGGACTACAAGAGACCCAGTACTTC. It is translated as CASSVGLQETQYF.

This clone was detected a few times. The gene calls are TRBV7-6 and TRBJ2-3; TRBD2 matches 7 bases. Germline V gene lookup returns CDR1 SGHVS and CDR2 FNYEAQ. The CDR3 length is 12 residues. V was pared by 2 bases and J by 13 bases, with 6 bases of the junction left unmatched. The CDR3 DNA sequence: TGTGCCAGCAGCTTAATGGCGGGGGATAAGTATTTT. It codes for CASSLMAGDKYF. The full variable domain, with the rest looked up from reference TRBV7-6 and TRBJ2-3, is GAGVSQSPRYKVTKRGQDVALRCDPISGHVSLYWYRQALGQGPEFLTYFNYEAQQDKSGLPNDRFSAERPEGSISTLTIQRTEQRDSAMYRCASSLMAGDKYFGPGTRLTVL.

The chain joins TRBV19 to TRBJ2-1; 8 bases match TRBD2. V lost 7 bases, J lost 0 bases, and 2 bases stayed unmatched. The CDR3 extends over 14 amino acids. Germline CDR1 and CDR2: LNHDA and SQIVND (reference sequence). CDR3 amino acids: CASTSGSSYNEQFF. CDR3 DNA sequence: TGTGCCAGTACAAGCGGGAGCTCCTACAATGAGCAGTTCTTC.

The chain recombines TRBV29-1 with TRBJ2-7, with 9 bases matching TRBD1. Per the germline V gene, CDR1 is SQVTM and CDR2 is ANQGSEA. The CDR3 covers 13 residues. Unmatched junction bases numbered 5, after V lost 8 bases and J lost 0 bases. The CDR3 spells CSSRDRDSYEQYF. The CDR3 DNA is TGCAGCTCCCGGGACAGGGACTCCTACGAGCAGTACTTC.

J is TRBJ2-1 and V is TRBV7-9; 8 bases match TRBD2. The CDR3 sequence is 13 residues long. The V and J ends lost 4 bases and 13 bases, in that order; junction bases with no gene match: 9. Germline lookup yields CDR1 SEHNR and CDR2 FQNEAQ (reference sequence). In DNA, the CDR3 is TGTGCCAGCAGCTCAACCGGGACTAGTTTTCAGTTCTTC. It codes for CASSSTGTSFQFF.

The gene calls are TRBV5-1 and TRBJ2-7; no definite D call. Germline CDR1 SGHRS, CDR2 YFSETQ. The CDR3 spans 13 residues. Trimming shortened V by 2 bases and J by 1 base, and 7 bases separated the two germline ends. Here the CDR3 DNA reads TGCGCCAGCAGCTTTGTCGGATCCTACGAGCAGTACTTC. It is translated as CASSFVGSYEQYF.

The V and J genes are TRBV27 and TRBJ2-4; tentative D call: TRBD1 (6 bases). V was cut by 11 bases and J by 0 bases, with 14 bases left in between. Germline loops: CDR1 MNHEY, CDR2 SMNVEV (reference sequence). The CDR3 totals 14 residues. The CDR3 DNA is TGTGCCGGTGCAGGGGTCGAAGCCAAAAACATTCAGTACTTC. Amino acids: CAGAGVEAKNIQYF.

The rearrangement uses TRBV30 and TRBJ2-7; unclear D gene. The CDR3 has 14 amino acids. CDR1 and CDR2 from the germline V gene are GTSNPN and SVGIG (reference sequence). V was trimmed by 5 bases and J by 3 bases, leaving 17 bases between them. The CDR3: CAWSTFERNYEQYF. CDR3 DNA sequence: TGTGCCTGGTCCACCTTTGAGCGAAACTACGAGCAGTACTTC.

The sample holds a few counts of this clone. The chain is built from TRBV29-1 and TRBJ2-1, with 8 nucleotides matching TRBD2. The V and J ends lost 4 bases and 7 bases, in that order; junction bases with no gene match: 6. The CDR3 covers 13 residues. The germline V gene has CDR1 SQVTM and CDR2 ANQGSEA. This CDR3 reads CSVVGLAGNEQFF. The CDR3 DNA reads TGCAGCGTTGTAGGGCTAGCGGGTAATGAGCAGTTCTTC.

This clone was observed a handful of times. V and J are TRBV28 and TRBJ2-2; 7 bases match TRBD2. The germline V gene encodes CDR1 MDHEN and CDR2 SYDVKM. CDR3 length: 15 amino acids. V was pared by 7 bases and J by 0 bases, with 5 bases of the junction left unmatched. This chain's CDR3 is CASKSAGANTGELFF. Here the CDR3 DNA reads TGTGCCAGCAAAAGTGCGGGAGCGAACACCGGGGAGCTGTTTTTT.

This clone occurred once. Other DNA sequences in this specimen translate into the identical CDR3. The J gene is TRBJ1-1, the V gene TRBV29-1, with a possible D match to TRBD1 (5 bases). The CDR3 length is 13 residues. Trimming took off 6 bases at V and 0 bases at J, with 11 bases between the two ends. The germline V gene has CDR1 SQVTM and CDR2 ANQGSEA. CDR3 residues: CSVQGRMNTEAFF. As DNA, the CDR3 is TGCAGCGTCCAGGGACGAATGAACACTGAAGCTTTCTTT.

The genes are TRBV7-9 and TRBJ1-2; D not resolved. V lost 1 base to trimming and J lost 8 bases, with 17 bases between them. The CDR3 totals 15 residues. Per the germline V gene, CDR1 is SEHNR and CDR2 is FQNEAQ (reference sequence). CDR3 in amino acids: CASSLDVAVEEGYTF. The CDR3 coding sequence is TGTGCCAGCAGCTTAGACGTGGCAGTCGAGGAGGGCTACACCTTC.

This sequence joins TRBV29-1 and TRBJ1-2; TRBD1 matches at 7 bases. The CDR3 consists of 14 residues. Germline CDR1 is SQVTM and CDR2 is ANQGSEA. Trimming cost V 1 base and J 6 bases; bases outside gene matches: 8. CDR3 in amino acids: CSVEGKDRLDGYTF. The CDR3, as DNA: TGCAGCGTTGAAGGGAAGGACAGGCTCGATGGCTACACCTTC.

The chain couples TRBV9 to TRBJ2-3; D gene ambiguous. From germline, CDR1 is SGDLS and CDR2 YYNGEE. The CDR3 runs 15 residues. V was cut by 0 bases and J by 1 base, with 9 bases left in between. The DNA of the CDR3 is TGTGCCAGCAGCGTAGACGGCGTACGCACAGATACGCAGTATTTT. Translation: CASSVDGVRTDTQYF.